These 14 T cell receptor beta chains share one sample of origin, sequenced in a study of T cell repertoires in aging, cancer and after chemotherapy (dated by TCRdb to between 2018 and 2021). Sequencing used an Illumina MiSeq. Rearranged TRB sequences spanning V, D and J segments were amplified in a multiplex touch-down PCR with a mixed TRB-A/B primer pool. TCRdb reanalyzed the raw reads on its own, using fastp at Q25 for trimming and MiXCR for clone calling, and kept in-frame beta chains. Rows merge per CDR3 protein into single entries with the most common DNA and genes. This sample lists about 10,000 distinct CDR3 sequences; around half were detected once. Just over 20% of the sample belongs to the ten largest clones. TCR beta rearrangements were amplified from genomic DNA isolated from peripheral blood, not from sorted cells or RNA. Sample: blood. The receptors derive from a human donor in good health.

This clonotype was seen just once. The CDR3 loop is CASRNSDRAEAFF. In DNA, the CDR3 is TGTGCCAGCAGAAATTCCGACAGAGCTGAAGCTTTCTTT. V is TRBV6-5 and J is TRBJ1-1, with a possible D match to TRBD1 (5 bases). The CDR3 consists of 13 residues. Germline CDR1 is MNHEY and CDR2 is SVGAGI. V was cut by 6 bases and J by 6 bases, with 14 bases left in between.

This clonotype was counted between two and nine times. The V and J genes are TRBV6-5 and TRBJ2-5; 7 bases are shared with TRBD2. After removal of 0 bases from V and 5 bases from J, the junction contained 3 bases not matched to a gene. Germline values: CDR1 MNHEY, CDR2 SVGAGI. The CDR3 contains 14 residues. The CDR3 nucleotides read TGTGCCAGCAGTTACTCGGCGGGGGAGGAGACCCAGTACTTC. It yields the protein CASSYSAGEETQYF.

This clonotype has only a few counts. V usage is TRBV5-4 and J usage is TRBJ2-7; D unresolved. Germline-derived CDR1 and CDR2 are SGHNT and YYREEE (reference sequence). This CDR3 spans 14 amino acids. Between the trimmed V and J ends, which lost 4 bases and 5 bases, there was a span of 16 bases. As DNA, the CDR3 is TGTGCCAGCAGCGGCGATCTTGTTTCCCACGAGCAGTACTTC. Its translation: CASSGDLVSHEQYF.

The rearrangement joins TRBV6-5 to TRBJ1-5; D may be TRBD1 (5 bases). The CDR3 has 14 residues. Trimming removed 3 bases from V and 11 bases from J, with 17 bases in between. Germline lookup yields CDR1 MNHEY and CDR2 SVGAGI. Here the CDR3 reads CASSYGRAARSQHF. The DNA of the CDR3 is TGTGCCAGCAGTTATGGCAGGGCAGCCCGATCCCAGCATTTT.

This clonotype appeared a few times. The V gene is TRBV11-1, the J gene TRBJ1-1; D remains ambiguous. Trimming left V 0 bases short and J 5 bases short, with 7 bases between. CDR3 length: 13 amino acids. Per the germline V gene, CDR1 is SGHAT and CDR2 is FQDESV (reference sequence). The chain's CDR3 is CASSLATLTEAFF. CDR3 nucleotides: TGTGCCAGCAGCTTAGCGACTTTGACTGAAGCTTTCTTT. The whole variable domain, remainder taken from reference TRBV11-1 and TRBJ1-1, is EAEVAQSPRYKITEKSQAVAFWCDPISGHATLYWYRQILGQGPELLVQFQDESVVDDSQLPKDRFSAERLKGVDSTLKIQPAELGDSAMYLCASSLATLTEAFFGQGTRLTVV.

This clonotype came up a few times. The CDR3 DNA sequence: TGTGCCAGCAGCTGGGACGGATACACCGGGGAGCTGTTTTTT. This codes for CASSWDGYTGELFF. The rearrangement joins TRBV12-3 or TRBV12-4 to TRBJ2-2; D possibly uses TRBD1 or TRBD2 (5 bases each). V was shortened by 6 bases and J by 3 bases, with 11 bases between the two germline ends. The CDR3 runs 14 residues.

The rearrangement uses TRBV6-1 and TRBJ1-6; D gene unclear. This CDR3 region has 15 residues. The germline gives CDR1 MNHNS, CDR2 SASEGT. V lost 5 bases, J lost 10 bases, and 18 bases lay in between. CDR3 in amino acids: CASSTTGSKRSPLHF. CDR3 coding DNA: TGTGCCAGCAGTACTACCGGGAGCAAAAGGTCACCCCTCCACTTT.

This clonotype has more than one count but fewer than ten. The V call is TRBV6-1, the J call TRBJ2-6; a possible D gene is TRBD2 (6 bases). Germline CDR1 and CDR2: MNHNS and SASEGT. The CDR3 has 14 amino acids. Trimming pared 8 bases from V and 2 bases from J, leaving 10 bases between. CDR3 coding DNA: TGTGCCAGCGGGACGGGAGCTGGGGCCAACGTCCTGACTTTC. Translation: CASGTGAGANVLTF.

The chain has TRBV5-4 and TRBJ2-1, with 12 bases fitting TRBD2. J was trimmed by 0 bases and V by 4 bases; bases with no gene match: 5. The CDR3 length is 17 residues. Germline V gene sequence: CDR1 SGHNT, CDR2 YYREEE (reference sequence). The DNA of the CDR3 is TGTGCCAGCAGCCCCGGACTAGCGGGGAACTCCTACAATGAGCAGTTCTTC. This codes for CASSPGLAGNSYNEQFF.

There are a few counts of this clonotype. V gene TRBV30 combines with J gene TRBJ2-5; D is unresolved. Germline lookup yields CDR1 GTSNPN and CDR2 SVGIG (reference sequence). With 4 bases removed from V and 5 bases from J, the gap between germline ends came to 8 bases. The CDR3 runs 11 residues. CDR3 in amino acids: CAWIEYETQYF. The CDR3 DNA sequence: TGTGCCTGGATTGAGTACGAGACCCAGTACTTC. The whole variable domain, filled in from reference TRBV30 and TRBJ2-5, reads SQTIHQWPATLVQPVGSPLSLECTVEGTSNPNLYWYRQAAGRGLQLLFYSVGIGQISSEVPQNLSASRPQDRQFILSSKKLLLSDSGFYLCAWIEYETQYFGPGTRLLVL.

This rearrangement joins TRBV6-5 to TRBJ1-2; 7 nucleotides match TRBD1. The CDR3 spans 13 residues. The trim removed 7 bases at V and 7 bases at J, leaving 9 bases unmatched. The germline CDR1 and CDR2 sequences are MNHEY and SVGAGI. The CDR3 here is CASTRQGSGGYTF. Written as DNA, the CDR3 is TGTGCCAGCACCAGACAGGGCTCCGGTGGCTACACCTTC.

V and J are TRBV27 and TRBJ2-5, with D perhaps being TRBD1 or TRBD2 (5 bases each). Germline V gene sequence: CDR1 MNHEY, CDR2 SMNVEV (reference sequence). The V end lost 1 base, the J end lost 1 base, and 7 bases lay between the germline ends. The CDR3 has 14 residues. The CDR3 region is CASSLLGVQETQYF. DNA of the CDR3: TGTGCCAGCAGTTTATTGGGGGTCCAAGAGACCCAGTACTTC.

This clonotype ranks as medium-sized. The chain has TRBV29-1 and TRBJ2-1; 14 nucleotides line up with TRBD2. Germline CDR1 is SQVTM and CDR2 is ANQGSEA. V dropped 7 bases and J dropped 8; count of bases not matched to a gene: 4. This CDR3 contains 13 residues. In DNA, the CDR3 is TGCAGCGCCGGACTAGCGGGAGGCGATGAGCAGTTCTTC. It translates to CSAGLAGGDEQFF.

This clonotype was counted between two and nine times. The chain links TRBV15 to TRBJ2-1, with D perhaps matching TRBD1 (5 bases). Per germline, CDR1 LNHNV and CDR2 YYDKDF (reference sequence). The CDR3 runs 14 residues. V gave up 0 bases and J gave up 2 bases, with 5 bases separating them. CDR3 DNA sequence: TGTGCCACCAGCAGAGAGGACACCTACAATGAGCAGTTCTTC. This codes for CATSREDTYNEQFF. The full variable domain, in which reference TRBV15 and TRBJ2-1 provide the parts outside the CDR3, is DAMVIQNPRYQVTQFGKPVTLSCSQTLNHNVMYWYQQKSSQAPKLLFHYYDKDFNNEADTPDNFQSRRPNTSFCFLDIRSPGLGDTAMYLCATSREDTYNEQFFGPGTRLTVL.